The 29 T cell receptor beta chains in this list originate from one sample, sequenced in a study of blood T cell repertoires in COVID-19. The table came from immunoSEQ multiplex PCR; TCRdb's copy has only in-frame clones and leaves some out. The profile shows over 120,000 clones, about nine tenths of them singletons. The sample consisted of peripheral blood. These receptors all come from a woman between 50 and 59 years old with acute or convalescent COVID-19.

Comments on this clone: A junction end diverges from the germline sequence, so it may reflect a read error. This sequence joins TRBV29-1 and TRBJ2-7, with TRBD2 matching over 7 bases. CDR1 SQVTM and CDR2 ANQGSEA come from the germline V gene. CDR3 size: 14 residues. This CDR3 reads CSVKEGGKPYEQYF. The DNA for the CDR3 is TGCAGCGTTAAAGAGGGAGGGAAACCCTACGAGCAGTACTTC.

The rearrangement joins TRBV28 to TRBJ2-4; 7 bases align to TRBD2. Trimming took 8 bases from V and 2 from J; bases not matched to a gene: 3. CDR3 length: 13 amino acids. The germline gives CDR1 MDHEN, CDR2 SYDVKM. The CDR3 loop reads CASLTSPKNIQYF. CDR3 sequence (DNA): TGTGCCAGCCTGACTAGCCCCAAAAACATTCAGTACTTC.

This chain joins TRBV4-1 and TRBJ1-5; tentative D call: TRBD1 (5 bases). Germline assignment: CDR1 MGHRA and CDR2 YSYEKL. CDR3 size: 17 residues. V lost 4 bases and J 6 bases, leaving 22 bases between the germline ends. CDR3 coding DNA: TGCGCCAGCAGCCTCACAGGCAGGGACTATCCTATTCAGCCCCAGCATTTT. Protein sequence: CASSLTGRDYPIQPQHF.

This clone has just one count. This chain uses TRBV3-1 (or the pseudogene TRBV3-2) with TRBJ2-2, with D possibly TRBD2 on 5 matching bases. This CDR3 has 14 amino acids. Trimming pared 3 bases from V and 1 base from J, leaving 6 bases between. Germline CDR1 and CDR2: LGHDT and YNNKEL (reference sequence). The CDR3 protein is CASSHSGNTGELFF. The CDR3 DNA is TGTGCCAGCAGCCACAGCGGGAACACCGGGGAGCTGTTTTTT.

The chain joins TRBV7-3 to TRBJ2-1, with D possibly TRBD1 on 5 matching bases. Deletions cut 5 bases from V and 12 bases from J, with 17 bases between. Germline V gives CDR1 SGHTA, CDR2 FQGTGA. This CDR3 has 13 amino acids. The DNA for the CDR3 is TGTGCCAGCAGCCCGCTTAGTGATAGGGGGCAGTTCTTC. As protein: CASSPLSDRGQFF.

V gene TRBV5-5 combines with J gene TRBJ2-5; 8 nucleotides line up with TRBD2. V shed 1 base, J shed 1 base, and the junction held 9 bases outside the gene matches. This CDR3 region has 17 residues. Germline values: CDR1 SGHKS, CDR2 YYEKEE (reference sequence). The CDR3 DNA reads as TGTGCCAGCAGCTTGTGGGGTACAGCGGGGGTCCAAGAGACCCAGTACTTC. Its translation is CASSLWGTAGVQETQYF. The full variable domain, its missing parts supplied by reference TRBV5-5 and TRBJ2-5, is DAGVTQSPTHLIKTRGQQVTLRCSPISGHKSVSWYQQVLGQGPQFIFQYYEKEERGRGNFPDRFSARQFPNYSSELNVNALLLGDSALYLCASSLWGTAGVQETQYFGPGTRLLVL.

This chain's CDR3 is CASSQDAATGSNIQYF. CDR3 DNA sequence: TGTGCCAGCAGCCAAGATGCGGCGACAGGGTCAAACATTCAGTACTTC. The chain has TRBV3-1 (or the pseudogene TRBV3-2) and TRBJ2-4; 7 bases agree with TRBD1. This CDR3 contains 16 residues. J was trimmed by 6 bases and V by 0 bases; bases with no gene match: 8. Germline CDR1 is LGHDT and CDR2 is YNNKEL (reference sequence).

The J gene is TRBJ2-1, the V gene TRBV7-2, with D possibly matching TRBD2 (5 bases). Trimming shortened V by 4 bases and J by 3 bases, and 22 bases separated the two germline ends. The CDR3 totals 18 residues. Germline CDR1 is SGHTA and CDR2 is FQGNSA. CDR3 coding DNA: TGTGCCAGCAGCTCTCCGACTCGCGGCCTGGGGAGCTACAATGAGCAGTTCTTC. Its translation: CASSSPTRGLGSYNEQFF.

The J gene is TRBJ1-2, the V gene TRBV7-9, with unresolved D. This CDR3 spans 12 amino acids. The germline V gene has CDR1 SEHNR and CDR2 FQNEAQ (reference sequence). Trimming removed 6 bases from V and 8 bases from J, with 13 bases in between. In nucleotides, the CDR3 is TGTGCCAGCAGTGAGGGTCCGGGAGGCTACACCTTC. This translates into CASSEGPGGYTF.

There are a few counts of this clone. This chain connects TRBV5-6 to TRBJ1-1; 7 nucleotides line up with TRBD1. Looked up from germline, CDR1 is SGHDT and CDR2 is YYEEEE. The CDR3 consists of 15 residues. J lost 6 bases, V lost 4 bases, and 12 bases had no gene match. CDR3 in DNA: TGTGCCAGCAGCCCCTCGACAGGGCGGTTCTCTGAAGCTTTCTTT. Translation: CASSPSTGRFSEAFF.

V usage is TRBV6-5 and J usage is TRBJ2-1, with 12 bases identical to TRBD1. The CDR3 has 13 residues. Germline CDR1 MNHEY, CDR2 SVGAGI. The V segment lost 6 bases and the J segment 6 bases; nucleotides outside the gene matches: 0. The CDR3 DNA is TGTGCCAGCAGGGGACAGGGGGCCAATGAGCAGTTCTTC. Translation: CASRGQGANEQFF.

The chain combines TRBV7-8 with TRBJ2-3, with 13 bases fitting TRBD2. Germline CDR1 SGHVS, CDR2 FQNEAQ. With 6 bases clipped from V and 5 bases from J, the junction kept 8 bases outside the gene matches. This CDR3 is built from 16 residues. CDR3 in DNA: TGTGCCAGCAGAGTTACTAGCGGGGGGGCGGGAGATACGCAGTATTTT. Its protein is CASRVTSGGAGDTQYF.

The gene calls are TRBV24-1 and TRBJ2-1; TRBD1 matches 7 bases. The ends lost 3 bases at V and 4 bases at J; junction bases unmatched: 5. CDR1 KGHDR and CDR2 SFDVKD come from the germline V gene. This CDR3 comprises 15 residues. The CDR3 sequence is CATSDPGQEYNEQFF. In DNA, the CDR3 is TGTGCCACCAGTGATCCTGGACAGGAATACAATGAGCAGTTCTTC.

A few counts support this clone. The rearrangement links TRBV10-1 to TRBJ2-1, with TRBD2 matching over 8 bases. Losses at the gene ends were 2 bases for V and 3 bases for J; bases not matched to a gene: 3. This CDR3 contains 15 residues. The germline V gene has CDR1 WNHNN and CDR2 SYGVQD (reference sequence). The DNA of the CDR3 is TGCGCCAGCAGTGAGGTAACTAGCGGCTACAATGAGCAGTTCTTC. It encodes CASSEVTSGYNEQFF.

The V gene is TRBV11-1, the J gene TRBJ1-4; weak D call: TRBD1 (5 bases). The V end was cut by 4 bases, the J end by 2 bases, with 11 bases between. Germline V gene data show CDR1 as SGHAT and CDR2 as FQDESV (reference sequence). The CDR3 totals 15 residues. CDR3 sequence (DNA): TGTGCCAGCAGCTCGACGGGGGACACTAATGAAAAACTGTTTTTT. Its protein is CASSSTGDTNEKLFF.

The V call is TRBV4-1, the J call TRBJ2-7; 9 positions agree with TRBD2. This CDR3 is built from 16 residues. CDR1 MGHRA and CDR2 YSYEKL come from the germline V gene. The J segment lost 2 bases and the V segment lost 5 bases, leaving 10 bases of the junction unmatched. This CDR3 reads CASSAPGTSRTYEQYF. DNA for the CDR3: TGCGCCAGCAGCGCCCCCGGGACTAGCAGAACCTACGAGCAGTACTTC.

The V gene is TRBV14, the J gene TRBJ2-3; 9 bases line up with TRBD1. This CDR3 contains 17 residues. Germline CDR1 reads SGHDN; CDR2 reads FVKESK. The V gene end was trimmed by 4 bases and the J gene end by 1 base; junction bases not matched to a gene: 9. DNA of the CDR3: TGTGCCAGCAGCCTTCGAAGGACAGGGGACCGCACAGATACGCAGTATTTT. Its protein is CASSLRRTGDRTDTQYF. The entire variable domain, with the rest obtained from reference TRBV14 and TRBJ2-3, is as follows: EAGVTQFPSHSVIEKGQTVTLRCDPISGHDNLYWYRRVMGKEIKFLLHFVKESKQDESGMPNNRFLAERTGGTYSTLKVQPAELEDSGVYFCASSLRRTGDRTDTQYFGPGTRLTVL.

J is TRBJ2-7 and V is TRBV11-2; D may be TRBD1 (6 bases). Per germline, CDR1 SGHAT and CDR2 FQNNGV. This CDR3 is built from 12 residues. The V gene lost 5 bases and the J gene lost 6 bases, with 11 bases spanning the gap. The CDR3 sequence is CASSPDSGEQYF. CDR3 in DNA: TGTGCCAGCAGCCCGGACAGTGGCGAGCAGTACTTC.

This sequence joins TRBV11-3 and TRBJ1-6; 9 nucleotides line up with TRBD1. Germline V gene sequence: CDR1 SGHNT, CDR2 YENEEA. CDR3 length: 16 residues. With 5 bases clipped from V and 3 bases from J, the junction kept 5 bases outside the gene matches. CDR3 sequence reads: CASSASTGGYNSPLHF. The CDR3 DNA sequence: TGTGCCAGCAGCGCGTCGACAGGGGGCTATAATTCACCCCTCCACTTT.

The V call is TRBV7-9, the J call TRBJ2-1; D unresolved. Germline V gene data show CDR1 as SEHNR and CDR2 as FQNEAQ (reference sequence). This CDR3 comprises 13 residues. V was shortened by 4 bases and J by 16 bases, with 20 bases between the two germline ends. CDR3 amino acids: CASSSRLALESFF. CDR3 DNA sequence: TGTGCCAGCAGCTCCAGGTTGGCTTTAGAATCCTTCTTC.

The rearrangement uses TRBV15 and TRBJ2-7, with 7 nucleotides matching TRBD1. CDR1 is LNHNV and CDR2 is YYDKDF in the germline V gene (reference sequence). V lost 3 bases to trimming and J lost 3 bases; unmatched junction nucleotides: 5. The CDR3 extends over 14 amino acids. CDR3 sequence reads: CATSSGTANYEQYF. In nucleotides, the CDR3 is TGTGCCACCAGCAGCGGGACAGCGAACTACGAGCAGTACTTC. Using reference TRBV15 and TRBJ2-7 for the parts outside the CDR3, the full variable domain is DAMVIQNPRYQVTQFGKPVTLSCSQTLNHNVMYWYQQKSSQAPKLLFHYYDKDFNNEADTPDNFQSRRPNTSFCFLDIRSPGLGDTAMYLCATSSGTANYEQYFGPGTRLTVT.

V and J are TRBV11-2 and TRBJ1-4, with a weak D call TRBD1 (6 bases). Germline CDR1 and CDR2: SGHAT and FQNNGV. The CDR3 sequence is 16 residues long. Deletions cut 4 bases from V and 4 bases from J, with 16 bases between. CDR3: CASSSTQTGRNEKLFF. CDR3 DNA sequence: TGTGCCAGCAGCTCCACTCAGACAGGTCGTAATGAAAAACTGTTTTTT.

The genes are TRBV6-2 or TRBV6-3 and TRBJ1-3; tentative D call: TRBD1 (6 bases). There are 16 residues in the CDR3. Trimming took 5 bases from V and 0 from J, leaving 14 bases between them. CDR1 is MNHEY, CDR2 SVGEGT, per germline. The CDR3 DNA reads as TGTGCCAGCAGTCGAGGACAGTCCAGCTCTGGAAACACCATATATTTT. Its protein product is CASSRGQSSSGNTIYF.

This chain joins TRBV9 and TRBJ2-1, with 9 bases identical to TRBD2. Per the germline V gene, CDR1 is SGDLS and CDR2 is YYNGEE. V shed 0 bases, J shed 6 bases, and the junction held 10 bases outside the gene matches. CDR3 size: 17 residues. The DNA of the CDR3 is TGTGCCAGCAGCGTAGTAAGCGGGGGGCCCCTTGGCAATGAGCAGTTCTTC. Protein sequence: CASSVVSGGPLGNEQFF.

The chain uses TRBV30 and TRBJ2-7, with 8 bases that match TRBD1. This CDR3 spans 14 amino acids. The V gene end was trimmed by 0 bases and the J gene end by 2 bases; junction bases not matched to a gene: 3. Germline V gene lookup returns CDR1 GTSNPN and CDR2 SVGIG (reference sequence). CDR3 residues: CAWSVAGGTYEQYF. DNA for the CDR3: TGTGCCTGGAGTGTGGCAGGGGGCACCTACGAGCAGTACTTC.

This chain uses TRBV20-1 with TRBJ2-3; D is unclear. This CDR3 has 11 amino acids. The V and J ends lost 6 bases and 4 bases respectively, with 8 bases between them. Germline CDR1 and CDR2: DFQATT and SNEGSKA (reference sequence). CDR3 amino acids: CSAMRSDTQYF. The CDR3 DNA is TGCAGTGCCATGCGTTCAGATACGCAGTATTTT.

This chain joins TRBV7-3 and TRBJ2-3; 11 bases match TRBD2. Germline loops: CDR1 SGHTA, CDR2 FQGTGA. The CDR3 totals 16 residues. V was clipped by 3 bases and J by 2 bases; unmatched bases: 4. CDR3 loop: CASSFTSGGPTDTQYF. As DNA, the CDR3 is TGTGCCAGCAGCTTTACTAGCGGGGGCCCCACAGATACGCAGTATTTT.

V usage is TRBV11-3 and J usage is TRBJ2-3; possibly TRBD1 for D (5 bases). The CDR3 covers 15 residues. V was shortened by 4 bases and J by 2 bases, with 13 bases between the two germline ends. The V gene's germline CDR1 is SGHNT and CDR2 YENEEA. The CDR3 bases are TGTGCCAGCAGCTACCCCAGGGATTTCACAGATACGCAGTATTTT. It translates to CASSYPRDFTDTQYF.

The chain carries TRBV6-1 and TRBJ1-6; TRBD1 matches at 10 bases. The CDR3 extends over 16 amino acids. CDR1 is MNHNS and CDR2 is SASEGT in the germline V gene. V shed 1 base, J shed 9 bases, and the junction held 6 bases outside the gene matches. CDR3 sequence: CASSEEIDRGRSPLHF. CDR3 nucleotide sequence: TGTGCCAGCAGTGAAGAGATAGACAGGGGGCGTTCACCCCTCCACTTT.